These 7 T cell receptor beta chains came from one sample sequenced in a study of T cell repertoires in cytomegalovirus infection. TCRdb recomputed calls from the reads with MiXCR, one row per CDR3 protein. This table has around 530,000 distinct CDR3 sequences, around a quarter appearing once. Sequencing used PBMCs. Receptor source: a human donor in good health (CMV status not recorded). Some clones in this sample may be carry-over from other donors' samples.

This clonotype was counted between two and nine times. This chain links TRBV5-4 with TRBJ2-3; D is uncertain. This CDR3 has 15 residues. With 3 bases removed from V and 0 bases from J, the gap between germline ends came to 11 bases. Germline lookup yields CDR1 SGHNT and CDR2 YYREEE (reference sequence). The CDR3: CASSSGPTSTDTQYF. Written as DNA, the CDR3 is TGTGCCAGCAGCTCCGGACCCACCAGCACAGATACGCAGTATTTT.

This clonotype was recorded many times. The chain combines TRBV7-2 with TRBJ1-1; tentatively, D is TRBD1 (5 bases). The CDR3 is 15 amino acids. Trimming took 2 bases from V and 1 from J, leaving 11 bases between them. Germline assignment: CDR1 SGHTA and CDR2 FQGNSA. The CDR3 region has the DNA TGTGCCAGCAGCTTATCTGCAGGGACGAACACTGAAGCTTTCTTT. It codes for CASSLSAGTNTEAFF. Variable domain in full (rest from reference TRBV7-2 and TRBJ1-1): GAGVSQSPSNKVTEKGKDVELRCDPISGHTALYWYRQSLGQGLEFLIYFQGNSAPDKSGLPSDRFSAERTGGSVSTLTIQRTQQEDSAVYLCASSLSAGTNTEAFFGQGTRLTVV.

This clonotype was detected a few times. The chain links TRBV5-6 to TRBJ2-6; unclear D gene. The CDR3 is 18 residues long. With 2 bases removed from V and 1 base from J, the gap between germline ends came to 16 bases. Germline V gene lookup returns CDR1 SGHDT and CDR2 YYEEEE. DNA of the CDR3: TGTGCCAGCAGCTTTGACGAACTCGCGACGTCTGGGGCCAACGTCCTGACTTTC. Encoded protein: CASSFDELATSGANVLTF.

The chain employs TRBV5-1 and TRBJ2-1; 7 nucleotides match TRBD2. The junction had 7 bases not matched to a gene; V was cut back by 0 bases and J by 7 bases. The CDR3 contains 15 residues. Per germline, CDR1 SGHRS and CDR2 YFSETQ. CDR3 protein: CASSLVGRGPNEQFF. The CDR3 nucleotides read TGCGCCAGCAGCTTGGTAGGGAGGGGACCGAATGAGCAGTTCTTC.

The rearrangement links TRBV5-4 to TRBJ1-1; tentative D call: TRBD1 (5 bases). The CDR3 is made up of 14 amino acids. Per the germline V gene, CDR1 is SGHNT and CDR2 is YYREEE (reference sequence). Trimming stripped 3 bases from V and 5 bases from J, with 14 bases between. The CDR3 protein is CASSSLGGGTEAFF. In DNA form, the CDR3 reads TGTGCCAGCAGCTCGCTGGGGGGGGGGACTGAAGCTTTCTTT.

This clonotype was detected only a few times. This sequence joins TRBV20-1 and TRBJ1-1; 7 bases match TRBD1. CDR1 DFQATT and CDR2 SNEGSKA come from the germline V gene (reference sequence). With V trimmed by 6 bases and J by 0 bases, 4 bases remained unmatched. The CDR3 has 13 amino acids. The CDR3 sequence: CSATGQLNTEAFF. Here the CDR3 DNA reads TGCAGTGCCACGGGACAGCTGAACACTGAAGCTTTCTTT.

Ten or more counts support this clonotype. The V call is TRBV7-2, the J call TRBJ1-1; 8 bases are a match to TRBD1. The CDR3 extends over 15 amino acids. Germline V gene data show CDR1 as SGHTA and CDR2 as FQGNSA. V dropped 1 base and J dropped 5; count of bases not matched to a gene: 6. CDR3 amino acids: CASSLVADRETEAFF. CDR3 nucleotides: TGTGCCAGCAGCTTAGTGGCGGACAGGGAGACTGAAGCTTTCTTT.